This TCR beta chain comes out of a study of technical replicates of blood from four donors. Some clones are missing from TCRdb's copy, which holds only in-frame ones; the method was immunoSEQ multiplex PCR. The sample includes about 59,000 clones, approximately 84% of them seen just once. This CDR3 spans 15 amino acids. Trimming cost V 5 bases and J 2 bases, with 16 bases left between them. Germline CDR1 and CDR2: SGHAT and FQNNGV. The chain links TRBV11-2 to TRBJ2-7; perhaps TRBD2 as D (6 bases). The specimen sequenced was PBMCs. This TCR derives from a human donor in good health. Some clones in this sample may be carry-over from other donors' samples. CDR3 protein: CASSPSVLATYEQYF. The CDR3 DNA follows: TGTGCCAGCAGCCCTAGTGTCCTAGCGACCTACGAGCAGTACTTC.